The rows below give T cell receptor beta chains drawn from one sample of a study of OX40 agonist ivuxolimab in advanced cancers. The protocol was immunoSEQ multiplex PCR, while the TCRdb copy is restricted to in-frame clones and leaves out a portion. The sample has about 50,000 clones, roughly three quarters seen once. This sample comprised CD4+ or CD8+ T cells sorted from blood, obtained in a trial of the OX40 agonist ivuxolimab. Source of these receptors: an adult with an advanced solid tumor such as melanoma, head and neck, liver or kidney cancer. Both conserved end residues are part of each CDR3. D genes are given only for firm matches. Not every row has a clone size; where given, it reads once, few, many or a size class.

v_gene	j_gene	abundance	d_gene	CDR3aa	CDR3nt
TRBV27	TRBJ2-5	NA	NA	CASSRPGYQETQYF	TGTGCCAGCAGTAGGCCAGGCTACCAAGAGACCCAGTACTTC
TRBV7-8	TRBJ1-1	NA	NA	CASSQIPGIGLTEAFF	TGTGCCAGCAGCCAAATTCCTGGGATCGGGCTCACTGAAGCTTTCTTT
TRBV4-1	TRBJ2-1	few	TRBD1	CASSQAGTGKFF	TGCGCCAGCAGCCAAGCCGGGACAGGAAAGTTCTTC
TRBV11-3	TRBJ2-5	NA	NA	CASSSDGRFTHF	TGTGCCAGCAGCTCCGATGGGCGCTTTACCCACTTC
TRBV5-5	TRBJ2-7	NA	TRBD2	CASRSLGLAGRYEQYF	TGTGCCAGCAGGTCCCTCGGACTAGCGGGAAGGTACGAGCAGTACTTC
TRBV5-1	TRBJ2-5	NA	TRBD1	CASSTPDRVGETQYF	TGCGCCAGCAGCACACCCGACAGGGTGGGAGAGACCCAGTACTTC
TRBV10-3	TRBJ2-5	few	NA	CAISENPAGETQYF	TGTGCCATCAGTGAAAACCCAGCGGGAGAGACCCAGTACTTC
TRBV27	TRBJ2-2	NA	NA	CASSFGGRNTGELFF	TGTGCCAGCAGTTTCGGGGGGCGGAACACCGGGGAGCTGTTTTTT
TRBV28	TRBJ1-1	few	NA	CASSLRRTLMNTEAFF	TGTGCCAGCAGTTTAAGACGGACCCTCATGAACACTGAAGCTTTCTTT
TRBV19	TRBJ2-2	few	NA	CASSPSRPGELFF	TGTGCCAGTAGCCCCTCACGGCCCGGGGAGCTGTTTTTT
TRBV10-3	TRBJ2-1	NA	NA	CAISDSVVAQFEQFF	TGTGCCATCAGCGATAGCGTAGTGGCACAATTTGAGCAGTTCTTC
TRBV29-1	TRBJ2-4	NA	NA	CSVRETLAKNIQYF	TGCAGCGTAAGGGAAACACTAGCCAAAAACATTCAGTACTTC
TRBV5-1	TRBJ1-1	NA	NA	CASSVSPGASEAFF	TGCGCCAGCAGCGTTTCCCCCGGAGCATCTGAAGCTTTCTTT
TRBV19	TRBJ2-3	once	NA	CASSIRITDTQYF	TGTGCCAGTAGTATTAGGATCACAGATACGCAGTATTTT
TRBV7-9	TRBJ1-1	NA	NA	CASSGRAGAQNTEAFF	TGTGCCAGCAGCGGCCGAGCTGGAGCCCAGAACACTGAAGCTTTCTTT
TRBV18	TRBJ2-2	NA	TRBD1	CASSPDRDTGELFF	TGTGCCAGCTCCCCCGACAGGGACACCGGGGAGCTGTTTTTT
TRBV7-6	TRBJ2-1	NA	NA	CASSFQGDEQFF	TGTGCCAGCAGCTTTCAGGGCGATGAGCAGTTCTTC
TRBV6-5	TRBJ1-6	NA	NA	CASASSGTVNSPLHF	TGTGCCAGCGCAAGTTCCGGGACGGTTAATTCACCCCTCCACTTT
TRBV7-9	TRBJ2-2	once	TRBD2	CASSAPGLAGAGELFF	TGTGCCAGCAGCGCTCCGGGACTAGCGGGAGCCGGGGAGCTGTTTTTT
TRBV27	TRBJ2-7	medium-sized	NA	CASSLVGRVREQYF	TGTGCCAGCAGTTTAGTCGGGAGAGTCCGCGAGCAGTACTTC
TRBV27	TRBJ2-5	NA	NA	CASSWAGRETQYF	TGTGCCAGCAGTTGGGCAGGGAGGGAGACCCAGTACTTC
TRBV18	TRBJ2-5	NA	TRBD1	CASSPQQQGQGGEQYF	TGTGCCAGCTCACCACAACAACAGGGACAGGGCGGTGAGCAGTACTTC
TRBV7-3	TRBJ2-5	NA	NA	CASSLSGVEETQYF	TGTGCCAGCAGCTTGTCAGGGGTGGAAGAGACCCAGTACTTC
TRBV2	TRBJ2-2	NA	TRBD2	CASGKAGVTGELFF	TGTGCCAGCGGGAAAGCGGGAGTAACCGGGGAGCTGTTTTTT
TRBV19	TRBJ2-3	NA	NA	CASSALEGDTQYF	TGTGCCAGTAGTGCCCTGGAGGGAGATACGCAGTATTTT
TRBV19	TRBJ2-1	NA	NA	CASSPRGYNEQFF	TGTGCCAGTAGTCCCAGGGGATACAATGAGCAGTTCTTC
TRBV7-8	TRBJ2-1	NA	TRBD2	CASSLSVASGSRPQFF	TGTGCCAGCAGCTTATCGGTGGCTAGCGGGAGTCGTCCGCAGTTCTTC
TRBV29-1	TRBJ1-1	NA	NA	CSVVGAPRLNTEAFF	TGCAGCGTTGTAGGGGCCCCCCGGTTGAACACTGAAGCTTTCTTT
TRBV10-2	TRBJ2-7	NA	NA	CASSETGYEQYF	TGCGCCAGCAGTGAGACAGGTTACGAGCAGTACTTC
TRBV5-1	TRBJ2-2	NA	TRBD2	CASSPPGLAGRRATGELFF	TGCGCCAGCAGCCCTCCTGGACTAGCGGGACGGCGGGCCACCGGGGAGCTGTTTTTT
TRBV7-9	TRBJ2-4	NA	NA	CASSLGGFSKNIQYF	TGTGCCAGCAGCTTAGGTGGGTTCTCCAAAAACATTCAGTACTTC
TRBV5-8	TRBJ2-1	few	NA	CASSRFAYNEQFF	TGTGCCAGCAGCCGGTTCGCGTACAATGAGCAGTTCTTC
TRBV18	TRBJ1-2	NA	NA	CASSPRKTMREEYGYTF	TGTGCCAGCTCACCGCGAAAGACGATGAGGGAAGAATATGGCTACACCTTC
TRBV10-3	TRBJ1-2	NA	TRBD1	CAIRDRANYGYTF	TGTGCCATCAGGGACAGGGCTAACTATGGCTACACCTTC
TRBV6-1	TRBJ1-6	NA	NA	CASSQGPFNSPLHF	TGTGCCAGCAGTCAGGGACCGTTTAATTCACCCCTCCACTTT
TRBV12-2	TRBJ2-7	NA	NA	CASRSRTSGGMNEQYF	TGTGCAAGTCGCTCACGGACTAGCGGAGGGATGAACGAGCAGTACTTC
TRBV29-1	TRBJ2-7	NA	NA	CSARAVDEQYF	TGCAGCGCACGGGCCGTGGACGAGCAGTACTTC
TRBV11-2	TRBJ2-7	NA	NA	CASSLTRYEQYF	TGTGCCAGCAGCTTAACCCGATACGAGCAGTACTTC
TRBV6-6	TRBJ2-1	NA	NA	CASRREYNEQFF	TGTGCCAGCAGGAGGGAGTACAATGAGCAGTTCTTC
TRBV30	TRBJ2-6	NA	NA	CAWTETGANVLTF	TGTGCCTGGACAGAAACTGGGGCCAACGTCCTGACTTTC
TRBV10-1	TRBJ2-1	NA	TRBD1	CASSDPGTGVNEQFF	TGCGCCAGCAGTGATCCCGGGACAGGGGTCAATGAGCAGTTCTTC
TRBV7-9	TRBJ1-6	few	NA	CASSLGRHYNSPLHF	TGTGCCAGCAGCTTAGGACGACACTATAATTCACCCCTCCACTTT
TRBV27	TRBJ1-4	NA	TRBD1	CASSLRGAGGVTNEKLFF	TGTGCCAGCAGTTTAAGGGGGGCAGGGGGTGTGACTAATGAAAAACTGTTTTTT
TRBV27	TRBJ2-7	few	TRBD2	CASSRIAGAYEQYF	TGTGCCAGCAGCAGGATAGCGGGAGCCTACGAGCAGTACTTC
TRBV9	TRBJ2-5	NA	NA	CASSVEAGTETQYF	TGTGCCAGCAGCGTAGAGGCCGGTACAGAGACCCAGTACTTC
TRBV10-3	TRBJ2-7	NA	TRBD2	CAIRPSGEMGEQYF	TGTGCCATCAGGCCTAGCGGGGAGATGGGGGAGCAGTACTTC
TRBV5-6	TRBJ2-7	NA	NA	CASSLDRARHEQYF	TGTGCCAGCAGCTTAGATCGGGCCCGCCACGAGCAGTACTTC
TRBV15	TRBJ2-5	NA	TRBD2	CATSRDQAGGETQYF	TGTGCCACCAGCAGAGATCAAGCGGGAGGAGAGACCCAGTACTTC
TRBV5-1	TRBJ2-7	NA	NA	CASSGGLLGVEQYF	TGCGCCAGCAGCGGGGGACTGCTGGGGGTCGAGCAGTACTTC
TRBV27	TRBJ1-1	NA	NA	CASSGIRGVSEAFF	TGTGCCAGCAGCGGGATCCGGGGAGTATCTGAAGCTTTCTTT
TRBV27	TRBJ2-2	few	TRBD2	CASTDTGLARHGELFF	TGTGCCAGCACCGACACGGGACTAGCGCGACACGGGGAGCTGTTTTTT
TRBV7-9	TRBJ2-3	NA	NA	CASSSSSTSSDMQYF	TGTGCCAGCAGCTCGTCCTCAACTAGTTCAGATATGCAGTATTTT
TRBV28	TRBJ2-7	NA	NA	CASSLTAGSGEQYF	TGTGCCAGCAGTCTCACCGCGGGGTCGGGCGAGCAGTACTTC
TRBV5-1	TRBJ2-6	NA	TRBD1	CASSLGQGGSGANVLTF	TGCGCCAGCAGCTTGGGACAGGGGGGCTCTGGGGCCAACGTCCTGACTTTC
TRBV2	TRBJ1-5	NA	NA	CASSGSGQGPSSTQHF	TGTGCCAGCAGTGGGTCTGGCCAAGGCCCCAGCTCTACCCAGCATTTT
TRBV6-5	TRBJ2-7	NA	NA	CASSADPVTYF	TGTGCCAGCAGTGCCGACCCCGTGACGTACTTC
TRBV7-2	TRBJ2-7	NA	NA	CASSLDPGVSEQYF	TGTGCCAGCAGCTTAGACCCTGGCGTCAGCGAGCAGTACTTC
TRBV7-8	TRBJ2-7	NA	NA	CASGVRAYEQYF	TGTGCCAGTGGGGTCAGGGCCTACGAGCAGTACTTC
TRBV18	TRBJ2-7	few	TRBD1	CASSPQQQGQGGEQYF	TGTGCCAGCTCACCACAACAACAGGGACAGGGCGGTGAGCAGTACTTC
TRBV4-1	TRBJ1-5	NA	NA	CASSQEGRNQPQHF	TGCGCCAGCAGCCAAGAGGGCAGGAATCAGCCCCAGCATTTT